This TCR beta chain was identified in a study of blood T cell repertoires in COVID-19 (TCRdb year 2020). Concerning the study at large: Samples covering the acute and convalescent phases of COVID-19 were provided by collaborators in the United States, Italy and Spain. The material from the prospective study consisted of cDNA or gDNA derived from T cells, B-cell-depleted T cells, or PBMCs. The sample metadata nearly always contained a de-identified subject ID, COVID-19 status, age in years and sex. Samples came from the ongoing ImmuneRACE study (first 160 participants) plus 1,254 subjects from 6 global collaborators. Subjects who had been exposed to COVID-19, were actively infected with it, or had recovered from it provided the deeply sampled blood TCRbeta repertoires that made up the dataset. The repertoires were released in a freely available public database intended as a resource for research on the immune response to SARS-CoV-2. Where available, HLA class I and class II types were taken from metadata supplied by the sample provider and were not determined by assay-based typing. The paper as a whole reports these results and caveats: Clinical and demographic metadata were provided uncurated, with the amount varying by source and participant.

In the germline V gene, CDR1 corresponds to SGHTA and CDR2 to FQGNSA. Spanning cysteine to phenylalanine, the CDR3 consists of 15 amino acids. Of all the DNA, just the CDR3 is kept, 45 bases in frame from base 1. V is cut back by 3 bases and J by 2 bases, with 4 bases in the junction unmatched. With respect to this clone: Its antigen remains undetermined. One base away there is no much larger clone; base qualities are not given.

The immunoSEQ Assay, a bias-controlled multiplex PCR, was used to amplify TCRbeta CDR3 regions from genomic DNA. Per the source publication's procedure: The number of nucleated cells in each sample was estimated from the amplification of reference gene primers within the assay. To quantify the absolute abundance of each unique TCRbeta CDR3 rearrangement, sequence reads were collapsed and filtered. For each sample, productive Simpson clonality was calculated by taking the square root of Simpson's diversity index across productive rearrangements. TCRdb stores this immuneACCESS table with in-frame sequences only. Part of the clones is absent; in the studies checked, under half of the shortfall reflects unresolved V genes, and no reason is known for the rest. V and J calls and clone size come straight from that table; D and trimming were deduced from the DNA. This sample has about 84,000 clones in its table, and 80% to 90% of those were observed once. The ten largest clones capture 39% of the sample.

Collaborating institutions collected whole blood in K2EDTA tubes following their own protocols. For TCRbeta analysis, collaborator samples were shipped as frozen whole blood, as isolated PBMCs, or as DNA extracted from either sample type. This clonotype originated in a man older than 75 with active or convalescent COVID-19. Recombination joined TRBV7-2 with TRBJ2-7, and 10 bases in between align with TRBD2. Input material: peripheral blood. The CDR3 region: CASSFIAGGTYEQYF. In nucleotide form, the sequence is TGTGCCAGCAGCTTCATAGCGGGGGGTACCTACGAGCAGTACTTC.